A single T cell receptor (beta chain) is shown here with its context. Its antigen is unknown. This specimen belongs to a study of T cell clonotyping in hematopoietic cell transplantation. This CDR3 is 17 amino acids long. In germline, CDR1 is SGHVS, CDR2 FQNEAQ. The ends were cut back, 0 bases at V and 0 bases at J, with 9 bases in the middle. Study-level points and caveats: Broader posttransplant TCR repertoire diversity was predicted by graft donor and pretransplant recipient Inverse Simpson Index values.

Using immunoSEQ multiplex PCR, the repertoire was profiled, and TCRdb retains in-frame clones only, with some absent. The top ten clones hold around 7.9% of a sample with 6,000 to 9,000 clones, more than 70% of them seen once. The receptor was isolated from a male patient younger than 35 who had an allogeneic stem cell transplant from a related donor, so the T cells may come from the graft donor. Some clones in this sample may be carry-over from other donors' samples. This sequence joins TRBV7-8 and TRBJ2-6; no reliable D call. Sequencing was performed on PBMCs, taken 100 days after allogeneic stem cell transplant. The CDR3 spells CASSLAQDHSGANVLTF. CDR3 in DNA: TGTGCCAGCAGCTTAGCGCAGGACCACTCTGGGGCCAACGTCCTGACTTTC.